Detailed here is one TCR beta chain. Its antigen remains unknown. Libraries were prepared by immunoSEQ multiplex PCR; TCRdb keeps only in-frame clonotypes and omits some of them. The table includes about 77,000 clones, about nine tenths detected once. These data belong to a study of human versus mouse CDR3 diversity and MHC coevolution. The study, taken as a whole, reports: Among all groups, two of three human donors showed least clonal inequality.

The CDR3 loop spans 13 amino acids. V lost 6 bases to trimming and J lost 2 bases; unmatched junction nucleotides: 1. Germline V gene data show CDR1 as MNHEY and CDR2 as SMNVEV (reference sequence). Sorting isolated naive CD4 T cells lacking CD45RO and expressing CD62L. Sequencing was carried out using naive CD4+ T cells from blood. The subset was: CD45RO-negative CD62L-positive naive CD4 T cells. The V and J genes are TRBV27 and TRBJ1-5; TRBD1 aligns across 7 bases. The receptor was derived from a person aged 30-70 years in good health. The CDR3 coding sequence is TGTGCCAGCAGAGGACAGGGCAATCAGCCCCAGCATTTT. It codes for CASRGQGNQPQHF.